The 14 T cell receptor beta chains listed next were all sequenced from one sample in a study of beta chain features in type 1 diabetes. Isolated RNA was reverse transcribed in full, so expressed TCRB transcripts were sequenced. Profiling relied on immunoSEQ multiplex PCR, and the TCRdb table lists in-frame clones only, not all of them. The sample includes fewer than 650,000 clones, around 16% of them seen just once. The sample taken for sequencing was naive CD4+ T cells from blood. These receptor sequences come from a man younger than 35 in good health.

The genes are TRBV5-1 and TRBJ1-5; 7 bases agree with TRBD1. Germline V CDR1 and CDR2: SGHRS, YFSETQ. The CDR3 spans 15 residues. V dropped 0 bases and J dropped 6; count of bases not matched to a gene: 6. Here the CDR3 DNA reads TGCGCCAGCAGCTTGGGAGACAGGGAAGGTCAGCCCCAGCATTTT. It encodes CASSLGDREGQPQHF.

CDR3 in DNA: TGTGCCAGCAGTACGGGGGGACTTTTATACAATGAGCAGTTCTTC. It specifies CASSTGGLLYNEQFF. The V call is TRBV9, the J call TRBJ2-1, with 7 bases lining up with TRBD2. This CDR3 has 15 residues. Germline V CDR1 and CDR2: SGDLS, YYNGEE. V was pared by 5 bases and J by 4 bases, with 9 bases of the junction left unmatched. The full variable domain, with the rest looked up from reference TRBV9 and TRBJ2-1, is DSGVTQTPKHLITATGQRVTLRCSPRSGDLSVYWYQQSLDQGLQFLIQYYNGEERAKGNILERFSAQQFPDLHSELNLSSLELGDSALYFCASSTGGLLYNEQFFGPGTRLTVL.

J is TRBJ2-5 and V is TRBV7-8; D is undetermined. The DNA end is more similar to TRBJ2-7, so the J call may be wrong. Germline lookup yields CDR1 SGHVS and CDR2 FQNEAQ. The CDR3 totals 13 residues. CDR3 nucleotide sequence: TGTGCCAGCAGCCTCCGGACGGGCTCCGAGCAGTACTTC. Residues: CASSLRTGSEQYF.

The chain uses TRBV4-1 and TRBJ2-5; possibly TRBD1 or TRBD2 for D (6 bases each). Trimming removed 4 bases at V and 6 bases at J, with 12 bases between. This CDR3 is built from 13 residues. Germline V CDR1 and CDR2: MGHRA, YSYEKL. In DNA, the CDR3 is TGCGCCAGCAGCCGGGGGGCGCGGCAGACCCAGTACTTC. Protein: CASSRGARQTQYF.

This clone appeared a few times. This sequence joins TRBV30 and TRBJ1-5, with TRBD1 identical over 10 bases. The trim removed 7 bases at V and 4 bases at J, leaving 7 bases unmatched. The length of the CDR3 is 14 residues. In germline, CDR1 is GTSNPN, CDR2 SVGIG (reference sequence). The CDR3 region is CASGQGTQNQPQHF. CDR3 coding DNA: TGTGCCTCGGGACAGGGGACTCAGAATCAGCCCCAGCATTTT.

The table lists this clone with a few counts. V is TRBV5-1 and J is TRBJ2-1; 7 bases match TRBD2. The CDR3 contains 16 residues. The junction had 13 bases not matched to a gene; V was cut back by 3 bases and J by 7 bases. Germline V gives CDR1 SGHRS, CDR2 YFSETQ. DNA of the CDR3: TGCGCCAGCAGCTCTCGACTAGCCTCTGGGGGGAATGAGCAGTTCTTC. Its translation: CASSSRLASGGNEQFF.

This clone was found a few times. The chain combines TRBV6-5 with TRBJ1-5; D is undetermined. In germline, CDR1 is MNHEY, CDR2 SVGAGI. The CDR3 length is 13 residues. The V end was cut by 5 bases, the J end by 7 bases, with 12 bases between. The CDR3 nucleotides read TGTGCCAGCAGTGGACGGGAGGACCAGCCCCAGCATTTT. It specifies CASSGREDQPQHF.

The V gene is TRBV4-2, the J gene TRBJ2-2, with D possibly matching TRBD2 (5 bases). With 7 bases removed from V and 7 bases from J, the gap between germline ends came to 10 bases. The CDR3 length is 12 residues. Looked up from germline, CDR1 is LGHNA and CDR2 is YNFKEQ. CDR3 protein: CASNWRVGELFF. The CDR3 nucleotides read TGTGCCAGCAACTGGCGGGTCGGGGAGCTGTTTTTT.

The sample holds a few counts of this clone. The chain joins TRBV5-4 to TRBJ1-1; D unclear. The CDR3 consists of 12 residues. Trimming removed 0 bases at V and 4 bases at J, with 4 bases between. Germline V CDR1 and CDR2: SGHNT, YYREEE (reference sequence). CDR3 sequence reads: CASSLERTEAFF. The DNA for the CDR3 is TGTGCCAGCAGCTTGGAGCGCACTGAAGCTTTCTTT.

This sequence joins TRBV19 and TRBJ2-3; D possibly corresponds to TRBD2 (6 bases). The length of the CDR3 is 12 residues. Germline V CDR1 and CDR2: LNHDA, SQIVND (reference sequence). V gave up 5 bases and J gave up 6 bases, with 9 bases separating them. The CDR3 coding sequence is TGTGCCAGTAGTGCGGCGGGGGATACGCAGTATTTT. Its translation is CASSAAGDTQYF.

The gene calls are TRBV9 and TRBJ2-2, with D possibly being TRBD1 (6 bases). The V gene's germline CDR1 is SGDLS and CDR2 YYNGEE. The CDR3 has 14 amino acids. V gave up 2 bases and J gave up 3 bases, with 8 bases separating them. CDR3 DNA sequence: TGTGCCAGCAGCGTCCCAGGGGACACCGGGGAGCTGTTTTTT. This translates into CASSVPGDTGELFF. Complete variable domain (other parts from reference TRBV9 and TRBJ2-2): DSGVTQTPKHLITATGQRVTLRCSPRSGDLSVYWYQQSLDQGLQFLIQYYNGEERAKGNILERFSAQQFPDLHSELNLSSLELGDSALYFCASSVPGDTGELFFGEGSRLTVL.

The rearrangement links TRBV19 to TRBJ2-1; the D gene is possibly TRBD2 (6 bases). This CDR3 comprises 16 residues. CDR1 is LNHDA, CDR2 SQIVND, per germline (reference sequence). With 6 bases removed from V and 2 bases from J, the gap between germline ends came to 17 bases. The CDR3 protein is CASRDGGFGPYNEQFF. CDR3 in DNA: TGTGCCAGTAGAGATGGAGGGTTCGGCCCCTACAATGAGCAGTTCTTC. The full variable domain, its missing parts supplied by reference TRBV19 and TRBJ2-1, is DGGITQSPKYLFRKEGQNVTLSCEQNLNHDAMYWYRQDPGQGLRLIYYSQIVNDFQKGDIAEGYSVSREKKESFPLTVTSAQKNPTAFYLCASRDGGFGPYNEQFFGPGTRLTVL.

J is TRBJ2-7 and V is TRBV4-2; D is undetermined. CDR3 length: 12 amino acids. The ends were cut back, 0 bases at V and 6 bases at J, with 6 bases in the middle. Per the germline V gene, CDR1 is LGHNA and CDR2 is YNFKEQ. The CDR3: CASSQDRIEQYF. CDR3 nucleotide sequence: TGTGCCAGCAGCCAAGACAGAATCGAGCAGTACTTC.

This clone was detected a few times. V gene TRBV10-3 combines with J gene TRBJ2-5; 8 nucleotides agree with TRBD1. The DNA end is a closer match to TRBJ2-7, so the J assignment may be wrong. Germline values: CDR1 ENHRY, CDR2 SYGVKD. The CDR3 covers 14 residues. CDR3: CAITQGARGYEQYF. DNA of the CDR3: TGTGCCATCACCCAGGGGGCAAGAGGCTACGAGCAGTACTTC.